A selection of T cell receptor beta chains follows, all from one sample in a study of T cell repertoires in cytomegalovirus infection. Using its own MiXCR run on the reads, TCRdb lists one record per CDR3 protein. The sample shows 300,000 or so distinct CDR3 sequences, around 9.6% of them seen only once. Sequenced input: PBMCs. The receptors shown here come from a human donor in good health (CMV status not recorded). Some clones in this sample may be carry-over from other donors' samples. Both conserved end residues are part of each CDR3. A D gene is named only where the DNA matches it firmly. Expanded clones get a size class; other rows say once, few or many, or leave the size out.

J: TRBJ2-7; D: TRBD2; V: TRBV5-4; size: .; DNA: TGTGCCAGCAGCCCTAGCGGGGGCCTCTCCTACGAGCAGTACTTC; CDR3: CASSPSGGLSYEQYF
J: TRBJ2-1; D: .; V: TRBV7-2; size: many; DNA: TGTGCCAGCAGCTTAGCTGGGTCTGGGGTTTACAATGAGCAGTTCTTC; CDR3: CASSLAGSGVYNEQFF
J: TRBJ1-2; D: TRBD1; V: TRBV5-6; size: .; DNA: TGTGCCAGCAGCCCTCCGGACAGGGGAAGTAATGGCTACACCTTC; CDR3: CASSPPDRGSNGYTF
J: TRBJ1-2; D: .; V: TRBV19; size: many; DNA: TGTGCCAGTAGTCCCGCGGGCCTTGCGGATGGCTACACCTTC; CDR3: CASSPAGLADGYTF
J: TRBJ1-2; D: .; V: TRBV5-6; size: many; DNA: TGTGCCAGCAGCCCTCTTGGGGCAGGGGAGACTAACTATGGCTACACCTTC; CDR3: CASSPLGAGETNYGYTF
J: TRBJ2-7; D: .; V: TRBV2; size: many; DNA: TGTGCCAGCAGCCGACAGGAAAGCTCCTACGAGCAGTACTTC; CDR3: CASSRQESSYEQYF
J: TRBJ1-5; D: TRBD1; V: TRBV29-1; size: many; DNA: TGCAGCGTTGAACCGAACCGGGACAGGAGGGATATGAGCAATCAGCCCCAGCATTTT; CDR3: CSVEPNRDRRDMSNQPQHF
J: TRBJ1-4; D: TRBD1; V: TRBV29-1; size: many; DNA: TGCAGCGTTGGGGGACAGGGTGGTGAAAAACTGTTTTTT; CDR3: CSVGGQGGEKLFF
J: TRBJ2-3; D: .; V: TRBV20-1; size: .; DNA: TGCAGTGCCCATACAGGTACAGATACGCAGTATTTT; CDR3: CSAHTGTDTQYF
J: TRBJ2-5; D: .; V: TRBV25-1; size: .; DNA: TGTGCCAGCAGTGACCCAATGACTATACAAGAGACCCAGTACTTC; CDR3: CASSDPMTIQETQYF
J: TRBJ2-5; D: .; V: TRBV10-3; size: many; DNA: TGTGCCATCAGCCACCCCACCCAGCAGGGTCAGACCCAGTACTTC; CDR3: CAISHPTQQGQTQYF
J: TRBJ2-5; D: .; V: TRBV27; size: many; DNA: TGTGCCAGCAGTACCTCCGGGACTCCCCCCCTAGAGACCCAGTACTTC; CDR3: CASSTSGTPPLETQYF
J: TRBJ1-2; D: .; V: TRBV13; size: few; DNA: TGTGCCAGCACCCCCGGACCGAAACCCCATAACTATGGCTACACCTTC; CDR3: CASTPGPKPHNYGYTF
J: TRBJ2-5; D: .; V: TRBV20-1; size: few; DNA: TGCAGTGCTCCTGACCGGGCGGACAGCCAAGAGACCCAGTACTTC; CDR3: CSAPDRADSQETQYF
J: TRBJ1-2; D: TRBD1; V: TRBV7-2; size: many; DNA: TGTGCCAGCAGCTTAACAGGGGCAGATGGCTACACCTTC; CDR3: CASSLTGADGYTF
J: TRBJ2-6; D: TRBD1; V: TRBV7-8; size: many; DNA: TGTGCCAGCAGCTTAGTAGGGACAGCTGGGGCCAACGTCCTGACTTTC; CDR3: CASSLVGTAGANVLTF
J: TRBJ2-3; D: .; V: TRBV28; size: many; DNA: TGTGCCAGCAGTCCGTACAGGGACACAGATACGCAGTATTTT; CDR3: CASSPYRDTDTQYF
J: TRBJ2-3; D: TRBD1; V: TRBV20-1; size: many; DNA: TGCAGTGCTCCGGACCGGACAGGGAGCGCAGATACGCAGTATTTT; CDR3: CSAPDRTGSADTQYF
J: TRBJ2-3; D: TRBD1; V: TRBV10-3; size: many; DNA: TGTGCCATCAGCGCAGCAAGACAGGGAGTCACAGATACGCAGTATTTT; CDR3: CAISAARQGVTDTQYF
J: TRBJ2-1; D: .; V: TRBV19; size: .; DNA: TGTGCCAGTAGTATGCTCGCGGGGGCTTACAATGAGCAGTTCTTC; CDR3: CASSMLAGAYNEQFF
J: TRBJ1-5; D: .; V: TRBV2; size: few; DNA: TGTGCCGGCCCAGGGTTAGTCAGGGTTCCCAATCAGCCCCAGCATTTT; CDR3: CAGPGLVRVPNQPQHF
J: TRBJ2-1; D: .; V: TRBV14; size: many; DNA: TGTGCCAGCAGCCAAGATTTTGGTATGGTGGTTAATGAGCAGTTCTTC; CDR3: CASSQDFGMVVNEQFF
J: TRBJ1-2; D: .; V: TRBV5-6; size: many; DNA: TGTGCCAGCAGCTTGGAGACACACTATAACTATGGCTACACCTTC; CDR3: CASSLETHYNYGYTF
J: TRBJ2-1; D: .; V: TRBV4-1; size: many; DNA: TGCGCCAGCAGCCCACAGGGCCCGGGGAGCTCCTACAATGAGCAGTTCTTC; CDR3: CASSPQGPGSSYNEQFF
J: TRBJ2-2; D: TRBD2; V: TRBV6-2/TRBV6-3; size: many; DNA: TGTGCCAGCACCCTGGGACTAGCGGGCACCGGGGAGCTGTTTTTT; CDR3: CASTLGLAGTGELFF
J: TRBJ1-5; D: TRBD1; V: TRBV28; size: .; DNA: TGTGCCAGCAGTTCAGGGGGCTGGGGGCCCCAGCATTTT; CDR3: CASSSGGWGPQHF
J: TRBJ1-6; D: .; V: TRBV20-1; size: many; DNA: TGCAGTGCTAGAAGCCTGAGCTCCTATAATTCACCCCTCCACTTT; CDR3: CSARSLSSYNSPLHF
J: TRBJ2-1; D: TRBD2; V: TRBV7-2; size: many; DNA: TGTGCCAGCAGCTTAGGGCTAGCGGGGGACTCCTACAATGAGCAGTTCTTC; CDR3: CASSLGLAGDSYNEQFF
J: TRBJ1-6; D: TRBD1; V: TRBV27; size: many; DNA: TGTGCCAGCAGTTTTGCCGGGACAGGGAGATCACCCCTCCACTTT; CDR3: CASSFAGTGRSPLHF
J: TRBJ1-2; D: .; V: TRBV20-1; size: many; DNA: TGCAGTGCTACCCGAGAGGGGTTCTATGGCTACACCTTC; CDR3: CSATREGFYGYTF
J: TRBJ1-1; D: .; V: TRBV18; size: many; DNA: TGTGCCAGCTCACTGACAGTCCAGAACACTGAAGCTTTCTTT; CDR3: CASSLTVQNTEAFF
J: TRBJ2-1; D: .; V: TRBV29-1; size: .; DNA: TGCAGCGTCCAGGAGGGGGGTGAGCAGTTCTTC; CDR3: CSVQEGGEQFF
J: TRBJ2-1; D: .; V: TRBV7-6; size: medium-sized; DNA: TGTGCCAGCAGCGCGTCAGGTATCTCCTACAATGAGCAGTTCTTC; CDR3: CASSASGISYNEQFF
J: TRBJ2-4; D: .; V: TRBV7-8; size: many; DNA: TGTGCCAGCAGCTTAGTTCGGGGAGCCGAAAACATTCAGTACTTC; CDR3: CASSLVRGAENIQYF
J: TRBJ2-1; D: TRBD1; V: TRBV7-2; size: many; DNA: TGTGCCAGCAGCTCCCCGGGACAGGGATACAATGAGCAGTTCTTC; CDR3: CASSSPGQGYNEQFF
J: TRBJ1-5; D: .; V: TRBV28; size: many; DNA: TGTGCCAGCAGTTTCCAATTAGCCGGTCAGCCCCAGCATTTT; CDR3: CASSFQLAGQPQHF
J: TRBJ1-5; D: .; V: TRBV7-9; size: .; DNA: TGTGCCAGCAGCTTAGTTCAATCGGCCCTTTATAGGAATCAGCCCCAGCATTTT; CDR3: CASSLVQSALYRNQPQHF
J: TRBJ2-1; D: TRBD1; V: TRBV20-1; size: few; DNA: TGCAGTGCTAGAGTGGGGACAGGGGAAATGGAGTTCTTC; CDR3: CSARVGTGEMEFF
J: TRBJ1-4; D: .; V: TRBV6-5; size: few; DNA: TGTGCCAGCAGTTACAGGGTAGATGAAAAACTGTTTTTT; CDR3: CASSYRVDEKLFF
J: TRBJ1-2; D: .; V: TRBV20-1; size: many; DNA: TGCAGTGCTAGTTTCCCGGGGGGCAGGGTAGCCCCCCAGGAAGGAGGCTACACCTTC; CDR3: CSASFPGGRVAPQEGGYTF
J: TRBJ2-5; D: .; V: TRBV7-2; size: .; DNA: TGTGCCAGCAGCTACGACAGGCGAGAGACCCAGTACTTC; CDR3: CASSYDRRETQYF
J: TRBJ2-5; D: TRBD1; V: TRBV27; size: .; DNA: TGTGCCACCAGACAGGGAAGTAGGGAGACCCAGTACTTC; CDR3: CATRQGSRETQYF
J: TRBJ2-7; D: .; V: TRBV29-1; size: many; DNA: TGCAGCGTCGCATGGCGGGCAGGGCTTGAGCAGTACTTC; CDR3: CSVAWRAGLEQYF
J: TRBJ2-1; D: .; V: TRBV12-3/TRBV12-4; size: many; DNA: TGTGCCAGCAGTTTAGCCGACCGTTGGGGGCAGTTCTTC; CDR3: CASSLADRWGQFF
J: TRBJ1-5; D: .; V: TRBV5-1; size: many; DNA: TGCGCCAGCAGCTTGGAAGGTCGATATCAGCCCCAGCATTTT; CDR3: CASSLEGRYQPQHF
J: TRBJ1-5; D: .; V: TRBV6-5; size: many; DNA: TGTGCCAGCAGTAGGGGGTTTGCTGGCAATCAGCCCCAGCATTTT; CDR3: CASSRGFAGNQPQHF
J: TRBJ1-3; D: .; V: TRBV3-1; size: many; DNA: TGTGCCAGCAGCCCCGGGCCCATCTCTGGAAACACCATATATTTT; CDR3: CASSPGPISGNTIYF
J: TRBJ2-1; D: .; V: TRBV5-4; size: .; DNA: TGTGCCAGCACCCGCCCCCTCCGGGGGTCCTACAATGAGCAGTTCTTC; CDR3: CASTRPLRGSYNEQFF
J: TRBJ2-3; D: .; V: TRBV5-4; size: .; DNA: TGTGCCAGCAGCTTGTTTGGGGGGCACACAGATACGCAGTATTTT; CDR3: CASSLFGGHTDTQYF
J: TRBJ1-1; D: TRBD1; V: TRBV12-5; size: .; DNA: TGTGCTAGTGCCTCACCGAGTGGTGGGACAGGTAACACTGAAGCTTTCTTT; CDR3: CASASPSGGTGNTEAFF
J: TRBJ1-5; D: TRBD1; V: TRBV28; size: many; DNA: TGTGCCAGCAGTTTAGGCGGACAGGGGAATCAGCCCCAGCATTTT; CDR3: CASSLGGQGNQPQHF
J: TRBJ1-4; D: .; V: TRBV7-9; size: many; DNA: TGTGCCAGCAGTCTGCCAAGGGCTTCGAGAGGAAAACTGTTTTTT; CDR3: CASSLPRASRGKLFF
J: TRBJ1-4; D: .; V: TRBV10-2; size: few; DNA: TGCGCCAGCAGTCGGGACATAAGTAGACTGTTTTTT; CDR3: CASSRDISRLFF